These 22 T cell receptor beta chains originate from one sample sequenced in a study of siplizumab effects on memory and regulatory T cells. Clones were sequenced by immunoSEQ multiplex PCR, and TCRdb holds only the in-frame ones, with some missing. This repertoire shows 56,000 or so clones, about 97% found once; its top ten account for 1.1%. The specimen was naive CD8+ T cells sorted from blood. The receptors derive from a human donor in good health.

DNA of the CDR3: TGTGCCAGCAGCTCAATCGGGACTCTCGGCTACGAGCAGTACTTC. It encodes CASSSIGTLGYEQYF. This sequence joins TRBV7-8 and TRBJ2-7; weak D call: TRBD2 (6 bases). Germline-derived CDR1 and CDR2 are SGHVS and FQNEAQ. V was cut by 4 bases and J by 3 bases, with 16 bases left in between. This CDR3 spans 15 amino acids.

The rearrangement uses TRBV13 and TRBJ2-1; 8 positions agree with TRBD2. The CDR3 consists of 16 residues. The germline CDR1 and CDR2 sequences are PRHDT and FYEKMQ (reference sequence). J gave up 2 bases and V 5 bases, and 8 bases lay outside the gene matches. The CDR3 sequence: CASSPRAGETYNEQFF. CDR3 coding DNA: TGTGCCAGCAGCCCTCGAGCGGGAGAGACCTACAATGAGCAGTTCTTC.

The chain uses TRBV7-6 and TRBJ2-7; 9 nucleotides line up with TRBD2. The CDR3 is made up of 15 amino acids. Germline assignment: CDR1 SGHVS and CDR2 FNYEAQ. The trim removed 5 bases at V and 1 base at J, leaving 6 bases unmatched. For the CDR3, the DNA is TGTGCCAGCAGCCCTACTGCGGGAGGGTCCTACGAGCAGTACTTC. Protein product: CASSPTAGGSYEQYF.

This chain links TRBV29-1 with TRBJ1-2; the match to TRBD1 covers 11 bases. V shed 7 bases, J shed 7 bases, and the junction held 8 bases outside the gene matches. Germline-derived CDR1 and CDR2 are SQVTM and ANQGSEA. The CDR3 runs to 13 residues. The CDR3: CSAPGQGDRGYTF. The CDR3 DNA sequence: TGCAGCGCACCGGGACAGGGGGATCGTGGCTACACCTTC. Drawing the rest from reference TRBV29-1 and TRBJ1-2, the complete variable domain is SAVISQKPSRDICQRGTSLTIQCQVDSQVTMMFWYRQQPGQSLTLIATANQGSEATYESGFVIDKFPISRPNLTFSTLTVSNMSPEDSSIYLCSAPGQGDRGYTFGSGTRLTVV.

The V and J genes are TRBV7-2 and TRBJ2-1; D possibly corresponds to TRBD2 (6 bases). The germline gives CDR1 SGHTA, CDR2 FQGNSA. V lost 0 bases, J lost 4 bases, and 19 bases lay in between. The length of the CDR3 is 18 residues. The DNA of the CDR3 is TGTGCCAGCAGCTTAGCCCCTCTCTTAGGACTACGGTACAATGAGCAGTTCTTC. It specifies CASSLAPLLGLRYNEQFF. The complete variable domain, with remaining parts taken from reference TRBV7-2 and TRBJ2-1, reads GAGVSQSPSNKVTEKGKDVELRCDPISGHTALYWYRQSLGQGLEFLIYFQGNSAPDKSGLPSDRFSAERTGGSVSTLTIQRTQQEDSAVYLCASSLAPLLGLRYNEQFFGPGTRLTVL.

The chain carries TRBV27 and TRBJ2-3; no firm D call. The CDR3 runs 15 residues. Germline CDR1 reads MNHEY; CDR2 reads SMNVEV (reference sequence). Deletions cut 7 bases from V and 2 bases from J, with 16 bases between. DNA of the CDR3: TGTGCCAGCACTGAATTAGGCAGCTACACAGATACGCAGTATTTT. Translating gives CASTELGSYTDTQYF.

V and J are TRBV29-1 and TRBJ1-1; a weak D match, TRBD1 (5 bases). V gave up 6 bases and J gave up 6 bases, with 14 bases separating them. Germline lookup yields CDR1 SQVTM and CDR2 ANQGSEA. The CDR3 consists of 12 residues. CDR3 DNA: TGCAGCGTCGGGACTGGCGGCGCTGAAGCTTTCTTT. This encodes CSVGTGGAEAFF.

The chain combines TRBV13 with TRBJ1-6; TRBD1 might be the D (5 bases). Germline CDR1 is PRHDT and CDR2 is FYEKMQ (reference sequence). V lost 5 bases to trimming and J lost 5 bases, with 10 bases between them. The CDR3 runs to 14 residues. CDR3: CASSVTVNNSPLHF. The CDR3 nucleotides read TGTGCCAGCAGCGTGACAGTTAATAATTCACCCCTCCACTTT. The full variable domain, with the rest looked up from reference TRBV13 and TRBJ1-6, is AAGVIQSPRHLIKEKRETATLKCYPIPRHDTVYWYQQGPGQDPQFLISFYEKMQSDKGSIPDRFSAQQFSDYHSELNMSSLELGDSALYFCASSVTVNNSPLHFGNGTRLTVT.

The chain carries TRBV7-6 and TRBJ2-7, with D hard to call. V was shortened by 5 bases and J by 4 bases, with 6 bases between the two germline ends. CDR3 length: 11 amino acids. Germline-derived CDR1 and CDR2 are SGHVS and FNYEAQ. CDR3 in DNA: TGTGCCAGCAGCGGGATTTACGAGCAGTACTTC. Translated, it gives CASSGIYEQYF.

This chain connects TRBV27 to TRBJ2-2; D unclear. Germline CDR1 MNHEY, CDR2 SMNVEV (reference sequence). The ends were cut back, 0 bases at V and 2 bases at J, with 19 bases in the middle. The CDR3 consists of 19 residues. The CDR3 coding sequence is TGTGCCAGCAGTTTATCCGCCAGGCCAGCAAGGATTAACACCGGGGAGCTGTTTTTT. Encoded protein: CASSLSARPARINTGELFF.

This sequence joins TRBV5-1 and TRBJ1-1; a possible D gene is TRBD1 (6 bases). The germline CDR1 and CDR2 sequences are SGHRS and YFSETQ. Trimming left V 4 bases short and J 1 base short, with 11 bases between. The CDR3 totals 14 residues. The CDR3 region is CASSAGVENTEAFF. As DNA, the CDR3 is TGCGCCAGCAGCGCAGGGGTTGAGAACACTGAAGCTTTCTTT.

Only a few counts were recorded for this clone. The gene calls are TRBV2 and TRBJ1-2; 7 nucleotides align to TRBD1. The V segment lost 6 bases and the J segment 4 bases; nucleotides outside the gene matches: 2. The V gene's germline CDR1 is SNHLY and CDR2 FYNNEI. The CDR3 loop spans 12 amino acids. The CDR3 spells CASRGQPYGYTF. The CDR3 coding sequence is TGTGCCAGCAGGGGACAGCCCTATGGCTACACCTTC.

The chain combines TRBV29-1 with TRBJ2-7; 10 nucleotides agree with TRBD1. Germline V gene data show CDR1 as SQVTM and CDR2 as ANQGSEA. The CDR3 runs to 14 residues. The ends lost 4 bases at V and 3 bases at J; junction bases unmatched: 6. CDR3: CSVVSRDRGYEQYF. In DNA form, the CDR3 reads TGCAGCGTTGTTTCGAGGGACAGGGGCTACGAGCAGTACTTC.

The chain is built from TRBV9 and TRBJ2-7, with 9 bases identical to TRBD1. The V and J ends lost 4 bases and 3 bases, in that order; junction bases with no gene match: 5. CDR3 length: 14 residues. Germline values: CDR1 SGDLS, CDR2 YYNGEE. The CDR3 DNA reads TGTGCCAGCAGCCCCGGGACAGGGAACTACGAGCAGTACTTC. It codes for CASSPGTGNYEQYF.

This clone occurred a few times. This chain joins TRBV30 and TRBJ1-1, with D possibly matching TRBD1 (6 bases). Trimming shortened V by 5 bases and J by 4 bases, and 11 bases separated the two germline ends. CDR1 and CDR2 (germline): GTSNPN, SVGIG (reference sequence). The CDR3 consists of 12 residues. CDR3 protein: CAWGRQATEAFF. The DNA for the CDR3 is TGTGCCTGGGGCAGACAGGCCACTGAAGCTTTCTTT. Full variable domain (missing parts from reference TRBV30 and TRBJ1-1): SQTIHQWPATLVQPVGSPLSLECTVEGTSNPNLYWYRQAAGRGLQLLFYSVGIGQISSEVPQNLSASRPQDRQFILSSKKLLLSDSGFYLCAWGRQATEAFFGQGTRLTVV.

The rearrangement uses TRBV4-1 and TRBJ1-2; D perhaps matches TRBD1 (5 bases). Trimming stripped 2 bases from V and 8 bases from J, with 15 bases between. The germline gives CDR1 MGHRA, CDR2 YSYEKL. This CDR3 comprises 14 residues. CDR3 coding DNA: TGCGCCAGCAGCCAAATTGCGGGGGGAGACGGCTACACCTTC. As protein: CASSQIAGGDGYTF.

This chain uses TRBV2 with TRBJ2-6; 7 bases map to TRBD1. Germline loops: CDR1 SNHLY, CDR2 FYNNEI. The trim removed 6 bases at V and 2 bases at J, leaving 4 bases unmatched. The CDR3 has 15 amino acids. The CDR3: CASRGTEAGANVLTF. For the CDR3, the DNA is TGTGCCAGCAGGGGGACAGAAGCTGGGGCCAACGTCCTGACTTTC.

V is TRBV28 and J is TRBJ1-2, with 7 bases lining up with TRBD1. V trimming: 8 bases; J trimming: 5 bases; junction bases outside the gene matches: 8. The CDR3 consists of 13 residues. Germline CDR1 reads MDHEN; CDR2 reads SYDVKM. Written as DNA, the CDR3 is TGTGCCAGCCAGGGGGTAAGGGATTATGGCTACACCTTC. Translation: CASQGVRDYGYTF.

The V call is TRBV5-1, the J call TRBJ2-3; TRBD1 matches 9 bases. CDR1 SGHRS and CDR2 YFSETQ come from the germline V gene. The CDR3 consists of 14 residues. V trimming: 0 bases; J trimming: 7 bases; junction bases outside the gene matches: 3. This CDR3 reads CASSLDRGRNTQYF. The CDR3 DNA reads as TGCGCCAGCAGCTTGGACAGGGGGCGGAATACGCAGTATTTT.

The V call is TRBV29-1, the J call TRBJ1-5; possible D gene TRBD1, 5 bases. Trimming removed 1 base at V and 3 bases at J, with 7 bases between. The CDR3 is 13 residues long. Germline CDR1 and CDR2: SQVTM and ANQGSEA. CDR3 DNA: TGCAGCGTTGAAGCAGGGTCCAATCAGCCCCAGCATTTT. It encodes CSVEAGSNQPQHF.

This chain connects TRBV14 to TRBJ1-6; D perhaps matches TRBD1 (6 bases). Trimming cost V 4 bases and J 9 bases, with 16 bases left between them. The germline V gene has CDR1 SGHDN and CDR2 FVKESK. This CDR3 is 15 amino acids long. DNA of the CDR3: TGTGCCAGCAGCCCCGTAGGAGGGGGACTTTCACCCCTCCACTTT. This encodes CASSPVGGGLSPLHF.

The chain recombines TRBV28 with TRBJ1-2; 9 nucleotides align to TRBD1. This CDR3 spans 14 amino acids. Germline V gene sequence: CDR1 MDHEN, CDR2 SYDVKM. Germline trimming cut 3 bases from V and 6 bases from J; bases unmatched to any gene: 5. CDR3 in DNA: TGTGCCAGCAGTTTTGTCGGGACAGGGCATGGCTACACCTTC. It translates to CASSFVGTGHGYTF.